This T cell receptor (beta chain) is from a study of T-cell memory formation after mild COVID-19. Study-level results: Confirmation of SARS-CoV-2 specificity was lacking for second-wave clones peaking day 37.

Trimming at V came to 0 bases and at J to 6 bases, leaving 7 bases not matched to a gene. The CDR3 runs to 15 residues. The V gene's germline CDR1 is LGHNA and CDR2 YNFKEQ. TCRdb re-called the 5' RACE reads with MiXCR, one entry per CDR3 protein. The sample comprises about 430,000 distinct CDR3 sequences, 20% to 25% of which are singletons, and about 10% rests with the top ten. This clonotype was counted a few times. The antigen is unknown. V gene TRBV4-2 combines with J gene TRBJ1-2, with TRBD1 matching over 7 bases. The TCR was taken from an adult woman who had mild COVID-19 (a few samples of this study predate the infection). Cell type and time point are not known. Sequenced material: PBMCs or a T cell subset sorted from them (not recorded which). CDR3 sequence: CASSQEEGAQNGYTF. CDR3 DNA: TGTGCCAGCAGCCAAGAGGAGGGGGCGCAGAATGGCTACACCTTC.